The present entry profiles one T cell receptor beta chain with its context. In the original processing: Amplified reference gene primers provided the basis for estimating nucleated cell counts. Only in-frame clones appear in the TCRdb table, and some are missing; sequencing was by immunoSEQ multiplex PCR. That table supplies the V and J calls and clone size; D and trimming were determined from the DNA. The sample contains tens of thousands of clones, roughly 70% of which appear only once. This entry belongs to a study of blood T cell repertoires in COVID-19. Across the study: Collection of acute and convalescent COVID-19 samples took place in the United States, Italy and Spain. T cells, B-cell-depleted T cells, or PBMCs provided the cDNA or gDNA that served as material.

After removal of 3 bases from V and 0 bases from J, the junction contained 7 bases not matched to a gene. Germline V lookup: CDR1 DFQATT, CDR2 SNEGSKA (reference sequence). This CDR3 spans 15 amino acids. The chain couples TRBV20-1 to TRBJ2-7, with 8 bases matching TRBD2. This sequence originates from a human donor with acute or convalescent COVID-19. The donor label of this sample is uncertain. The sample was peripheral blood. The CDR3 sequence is CSASYPGGGSYEQYF. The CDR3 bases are TGCAGTGCTAGTTACCCGGGAGGGGGCTCCTACGAGCAGTACTTC.